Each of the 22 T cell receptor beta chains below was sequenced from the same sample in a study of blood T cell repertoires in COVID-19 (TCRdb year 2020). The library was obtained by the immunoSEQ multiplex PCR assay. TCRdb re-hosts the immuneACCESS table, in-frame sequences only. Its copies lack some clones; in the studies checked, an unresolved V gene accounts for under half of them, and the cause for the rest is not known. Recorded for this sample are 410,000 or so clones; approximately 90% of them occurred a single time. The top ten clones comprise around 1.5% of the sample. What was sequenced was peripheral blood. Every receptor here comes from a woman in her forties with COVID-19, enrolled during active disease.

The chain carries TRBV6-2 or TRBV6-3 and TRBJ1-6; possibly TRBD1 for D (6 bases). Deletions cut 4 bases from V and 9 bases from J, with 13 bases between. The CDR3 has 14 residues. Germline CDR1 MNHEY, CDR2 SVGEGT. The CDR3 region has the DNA TGTGCCAGCAGTTTAGAGGGGGTCGGTTCACCCCTCCACTTT. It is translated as CASSLEGVGSPLHF.

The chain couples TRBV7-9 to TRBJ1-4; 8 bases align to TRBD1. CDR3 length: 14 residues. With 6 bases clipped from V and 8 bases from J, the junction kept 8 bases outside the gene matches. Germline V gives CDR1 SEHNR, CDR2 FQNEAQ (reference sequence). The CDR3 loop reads CASSRQGSSEKLFF. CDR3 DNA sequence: TGTGCCAGCAGTCGACAGGGGAGTAGCGAAAAACTGTTTTTT.

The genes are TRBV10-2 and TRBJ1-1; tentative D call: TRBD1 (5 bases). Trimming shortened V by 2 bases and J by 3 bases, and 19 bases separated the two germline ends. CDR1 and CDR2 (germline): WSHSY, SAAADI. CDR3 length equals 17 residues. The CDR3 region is CASSERKLPPGDTEAFF. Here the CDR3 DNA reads TGCGCCAGCAGTGAGAGGAAACTCCCTCCGGGGGACACTGAAGCTTTCTTT.

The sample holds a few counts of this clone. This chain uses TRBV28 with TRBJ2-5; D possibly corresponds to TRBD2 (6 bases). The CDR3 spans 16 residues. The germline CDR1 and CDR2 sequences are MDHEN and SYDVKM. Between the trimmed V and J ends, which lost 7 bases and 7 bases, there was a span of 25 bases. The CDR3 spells CASKFGGTGPWGTQYF. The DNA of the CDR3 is TGTGCCAGCAAATTCGGAGGGACTGGACCATGGGGGACCCAGTACTTC.

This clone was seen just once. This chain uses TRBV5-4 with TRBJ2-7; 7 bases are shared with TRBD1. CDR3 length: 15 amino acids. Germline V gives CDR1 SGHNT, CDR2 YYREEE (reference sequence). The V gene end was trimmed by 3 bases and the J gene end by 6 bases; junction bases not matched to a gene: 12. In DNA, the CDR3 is TGTGCCAGCAGCTCGAAAGGGACAGTAGAAGCCGAGCAGTACTTC. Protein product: CASSSKGTVEAEQYF.

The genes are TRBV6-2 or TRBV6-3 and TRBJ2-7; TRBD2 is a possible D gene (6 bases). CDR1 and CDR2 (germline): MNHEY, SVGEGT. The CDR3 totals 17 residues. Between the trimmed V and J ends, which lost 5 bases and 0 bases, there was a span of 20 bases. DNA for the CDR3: TGTGCCAGCAGTCTCCCCCTGGAGGGGAGGAGCTCCTACGAGCAGTACTTC. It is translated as CASSLPLEGRSSYEQYF.

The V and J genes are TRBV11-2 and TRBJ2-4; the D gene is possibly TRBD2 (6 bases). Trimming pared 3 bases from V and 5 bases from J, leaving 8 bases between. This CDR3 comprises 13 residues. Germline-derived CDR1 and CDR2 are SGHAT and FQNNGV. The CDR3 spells CASSLGGQNIQYF. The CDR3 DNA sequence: TGTGCCAGCAGCTTGGGGGGACAAAACATTCAGTACTTC.

CDR3 nucleotides: TGTGCCAGTGGAATCGGAGACCTACAAGAGACCCAGTACTTC. Protein sequence: CASGIGDLQETQYF. The chain couples TRBV7-2 to TRBJ2-5; D is undetermined. Germline V lookup: CDR1 SGHTA, CDR2 FQGNSA. The length of the CDR3 is 14 residues. Trimming removed 9 bases from V and 2 bases from J, with 16 bases in between. Looking up the rest from reference TRBV7-2 and TRBJ2-5 gives the full variable domain: GAGVSQSPSNKVTEKGKDVELRCDPISGHTALYWYRQSLGQGLEFLIYFQGNSAPDKSGLPSDRFSAERTGGSVSTLTIQRTQQEDSAVYLCASGIGDLQETQYFGPGTRLLVL.

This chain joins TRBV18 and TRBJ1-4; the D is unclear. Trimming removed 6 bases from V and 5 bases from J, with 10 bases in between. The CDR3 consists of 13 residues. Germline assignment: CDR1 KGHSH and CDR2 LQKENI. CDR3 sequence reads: CASSPGMNEKLFF. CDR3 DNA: TGTGCCAGCTCTCCCGGGATGAATGAAAAACTGTTTTTT. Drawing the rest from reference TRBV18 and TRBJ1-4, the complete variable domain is NAGVMQNPRHLVRRRGQEARLRCSPMKGHSHVYWYRQLPEEGLKFMVYLQKENIIDESGMPKERFSAEFPKEGPSILRIQQVVRGDSAAYFCASSPGMNEKLFFGSGTQLSVL.

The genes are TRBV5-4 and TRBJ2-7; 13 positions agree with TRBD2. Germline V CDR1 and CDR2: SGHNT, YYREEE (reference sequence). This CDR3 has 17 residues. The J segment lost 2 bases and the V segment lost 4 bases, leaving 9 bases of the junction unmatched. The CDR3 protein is CASSLGPGTSGTYEQYF. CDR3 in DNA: TGTGCCAGCAGCCTGGGGCCGGGGACTAGCGGGACCTACGAGCAGTACTTC.

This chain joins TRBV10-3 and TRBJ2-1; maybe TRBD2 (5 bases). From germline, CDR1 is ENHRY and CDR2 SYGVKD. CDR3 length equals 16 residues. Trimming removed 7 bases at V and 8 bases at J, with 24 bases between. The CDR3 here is CAINPGPWGDGDEQFF. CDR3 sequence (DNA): TGTGCCATCAATCCAGGACCCTGGGGAGACGGCGATGAGCAGTTCTTC.

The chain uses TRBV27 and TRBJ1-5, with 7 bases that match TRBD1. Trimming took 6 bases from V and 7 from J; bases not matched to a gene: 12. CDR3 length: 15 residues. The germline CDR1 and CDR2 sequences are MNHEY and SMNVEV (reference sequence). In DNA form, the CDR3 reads TGTGCCAGCAGCCCCGGACAGGCCCCATGGCAGCCCCAGCATTTT. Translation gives CASSPGQAPWQPQHF.

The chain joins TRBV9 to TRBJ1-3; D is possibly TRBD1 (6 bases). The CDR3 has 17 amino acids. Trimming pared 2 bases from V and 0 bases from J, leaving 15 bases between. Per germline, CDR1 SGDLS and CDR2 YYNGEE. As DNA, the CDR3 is TGTGCCAGCAGCGTCTTCCCGGACAGTGGCTCTGGAAACACCATATATTTT. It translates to CASSVFPDSGSGNTIYF. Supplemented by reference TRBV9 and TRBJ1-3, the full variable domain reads DSGVTQTPKHLITATGQRVTLRCSPRSGDLSVYWYQQSLDQGLQFLIQYYNGEERAKGNILERFSAQQFPDLHSELNLSSLELGDSALYFCASSVFPDSGSGNTIYFGEGSWLTVV.

The CDR3 here is CASSLADLSGRGYTF. CDR3 nucleotide sequence: TGTGCCAGCAGCTTAGCAGACCTGTCGGGTAGGGGCTACACCTTC. The chain employs TRBV7-2 and TRBJ1-2; D uncertain. Trimming took off 0 bases at V and 8 bases at J, with 16 bases between the two ends. CDR3 size: 15 residues. Looked up from germline, CDR1 is SGHTA and CDR2 is FQGNSA.

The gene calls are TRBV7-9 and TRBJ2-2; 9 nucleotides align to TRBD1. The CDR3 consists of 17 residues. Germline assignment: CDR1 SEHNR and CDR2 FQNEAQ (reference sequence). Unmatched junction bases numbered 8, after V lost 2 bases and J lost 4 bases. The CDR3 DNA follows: TGTGCCAGCAGCTTAACACCGGGACAGGGTGGCACCGGGGAGCTGTTTTTT. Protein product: CASSLTPGQGGTGELFF.

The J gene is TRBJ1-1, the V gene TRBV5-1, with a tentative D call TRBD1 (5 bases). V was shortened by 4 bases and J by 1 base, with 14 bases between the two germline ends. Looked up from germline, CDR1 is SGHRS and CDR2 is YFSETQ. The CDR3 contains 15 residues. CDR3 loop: CASSPSGTGNTEAFF. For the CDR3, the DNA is TGCGCCAGCAGCCCCTCGGGGACTGGGAACACTGAAGCTTTCTTT.

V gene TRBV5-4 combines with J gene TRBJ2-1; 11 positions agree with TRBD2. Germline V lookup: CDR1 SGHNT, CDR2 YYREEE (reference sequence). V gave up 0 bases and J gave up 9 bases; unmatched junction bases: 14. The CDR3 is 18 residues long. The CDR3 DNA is TGTGCCAGCAGCTTGGTCCCCGCCGGACTAGCGGGTTGGGGTGAGCAGTTCTTC. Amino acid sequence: CASSLVPAGLAGWGEQFF.

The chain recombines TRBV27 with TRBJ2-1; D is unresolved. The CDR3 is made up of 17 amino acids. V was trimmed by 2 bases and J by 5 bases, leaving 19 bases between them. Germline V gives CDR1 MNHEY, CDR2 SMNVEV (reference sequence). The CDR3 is CASSLNVLASRDNEQFF. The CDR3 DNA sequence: TGTGCCAGCAGTTTAAATGTCCTGGCGTCTCGGGACAATGAGCAGTTCTTC.

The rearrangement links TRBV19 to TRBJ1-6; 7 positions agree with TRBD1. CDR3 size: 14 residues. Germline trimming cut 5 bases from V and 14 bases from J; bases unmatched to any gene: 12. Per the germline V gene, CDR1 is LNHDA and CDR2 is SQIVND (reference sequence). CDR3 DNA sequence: TGTGCCAGTAGTCCCCGACGAACAGGGGCAGCCCTCCACTTT. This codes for CASSPRRTGAALHF.

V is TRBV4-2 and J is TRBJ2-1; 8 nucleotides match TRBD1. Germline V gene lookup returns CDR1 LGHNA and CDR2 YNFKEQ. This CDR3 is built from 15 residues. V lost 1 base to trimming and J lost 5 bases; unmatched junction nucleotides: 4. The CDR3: CASSQGGQEHNEQFF. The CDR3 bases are TGTGCCAGCAGCCAAGGGGGACAGGAGCACAATGAGCAGTTCTTC.

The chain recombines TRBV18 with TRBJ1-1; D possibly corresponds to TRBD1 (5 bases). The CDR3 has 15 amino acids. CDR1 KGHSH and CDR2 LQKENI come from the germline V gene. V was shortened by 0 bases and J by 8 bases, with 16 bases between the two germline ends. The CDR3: CASSPPGSWGEEAFF. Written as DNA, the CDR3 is TGTGCCAGCTCACCACCTGGCTCTTGGGGCGAAGAAGCTTTCTTT.

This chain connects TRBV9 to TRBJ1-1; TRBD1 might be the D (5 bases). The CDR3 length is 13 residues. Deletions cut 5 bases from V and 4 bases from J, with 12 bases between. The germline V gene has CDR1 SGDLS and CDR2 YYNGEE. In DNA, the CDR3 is TGTGCCAGCAGTCGGACACCCGGCACTGAAGCTTTCTTT. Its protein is CASSRTPGTEAFF.